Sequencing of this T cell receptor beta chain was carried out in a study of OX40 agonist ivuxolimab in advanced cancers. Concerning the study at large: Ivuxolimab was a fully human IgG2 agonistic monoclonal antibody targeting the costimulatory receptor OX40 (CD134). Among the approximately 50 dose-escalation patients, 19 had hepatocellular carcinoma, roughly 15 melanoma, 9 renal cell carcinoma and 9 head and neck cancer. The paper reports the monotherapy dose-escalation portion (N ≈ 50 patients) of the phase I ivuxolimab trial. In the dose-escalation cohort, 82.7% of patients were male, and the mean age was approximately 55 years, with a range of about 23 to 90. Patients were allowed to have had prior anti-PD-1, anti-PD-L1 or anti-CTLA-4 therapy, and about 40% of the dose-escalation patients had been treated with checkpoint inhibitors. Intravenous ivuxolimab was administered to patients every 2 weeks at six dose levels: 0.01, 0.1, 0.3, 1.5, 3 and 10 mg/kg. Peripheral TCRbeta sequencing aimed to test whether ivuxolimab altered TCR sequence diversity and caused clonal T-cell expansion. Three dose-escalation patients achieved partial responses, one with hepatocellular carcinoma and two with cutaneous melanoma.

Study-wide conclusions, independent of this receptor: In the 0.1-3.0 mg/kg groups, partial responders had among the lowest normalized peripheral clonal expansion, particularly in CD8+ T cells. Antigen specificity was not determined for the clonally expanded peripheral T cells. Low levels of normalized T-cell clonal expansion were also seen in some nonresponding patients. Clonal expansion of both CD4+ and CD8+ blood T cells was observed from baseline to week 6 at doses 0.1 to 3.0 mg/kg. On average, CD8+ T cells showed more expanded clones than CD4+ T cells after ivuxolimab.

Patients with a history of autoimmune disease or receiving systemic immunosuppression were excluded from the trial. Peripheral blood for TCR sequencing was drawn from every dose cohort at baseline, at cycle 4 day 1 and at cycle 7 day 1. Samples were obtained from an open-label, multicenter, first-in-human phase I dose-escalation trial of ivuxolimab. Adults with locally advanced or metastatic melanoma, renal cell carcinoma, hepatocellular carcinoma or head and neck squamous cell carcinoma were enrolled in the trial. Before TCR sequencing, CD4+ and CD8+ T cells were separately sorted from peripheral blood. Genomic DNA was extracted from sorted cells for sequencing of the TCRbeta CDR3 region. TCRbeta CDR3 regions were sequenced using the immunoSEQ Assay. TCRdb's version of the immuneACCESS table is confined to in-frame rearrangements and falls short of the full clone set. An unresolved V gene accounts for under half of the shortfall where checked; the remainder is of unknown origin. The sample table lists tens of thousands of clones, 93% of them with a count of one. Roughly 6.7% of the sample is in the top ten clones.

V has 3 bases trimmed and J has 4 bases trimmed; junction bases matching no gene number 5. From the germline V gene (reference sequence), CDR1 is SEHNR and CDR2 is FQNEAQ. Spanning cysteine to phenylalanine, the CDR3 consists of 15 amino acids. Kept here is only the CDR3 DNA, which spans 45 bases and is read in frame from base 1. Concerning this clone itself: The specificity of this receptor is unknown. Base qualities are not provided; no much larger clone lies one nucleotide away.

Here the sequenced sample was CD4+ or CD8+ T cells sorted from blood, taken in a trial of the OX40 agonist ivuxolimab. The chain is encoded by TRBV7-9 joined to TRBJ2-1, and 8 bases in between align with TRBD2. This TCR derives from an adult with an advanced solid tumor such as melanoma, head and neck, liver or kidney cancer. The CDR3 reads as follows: CASSFPGGSYNEQFF. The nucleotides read TGTGCCAGCAGCTTTCCGGGAGGGTCATACAATGAGCAGTTCTTC.